The sequence of this T cell receptor (beta chain) was determined in a study of cytomegalovirus exposure and HLA in healthy donors. Study context: In terms of ancestry, the Caucasian-associated cluster contained 80% to 90% of the approximately 400 genotyped donors.

Study conclusions and caveats: Across all donors, roughly uniform sequencing depth was an assumption of the presence/absence analyses.

A word on this clone: The antigen is undetermined.

Trimming pared 0 bases from V and 3 bases from J, leaving 8 bases between. Germline CDR1 and CDR2: LGHNA and YNFKEQ. The CDR3 runs to 14 residues. The primer mix had 60 Vbeta and 13 Jbeta primers. Clones were sequenced by immunoSEQ multiplex PCR, and TCRdb holds only the in-frame ones, with some missing. In the table there are under 200,000 clones, around four fifths of which are singletons. The chain carries TRBV4-2 and TRBJ1-2; D is uncertain. The sequence derives from a man aged 30 to 39 in good health and CMV-seronegative. What was sequenced was PBMCs. The CDR3 DNA follows: TGTGCCAGCAGCCAAGACAGGACTTACTATGGCTACACCTTC. Its translation: CASSQDRTYYGYTF.